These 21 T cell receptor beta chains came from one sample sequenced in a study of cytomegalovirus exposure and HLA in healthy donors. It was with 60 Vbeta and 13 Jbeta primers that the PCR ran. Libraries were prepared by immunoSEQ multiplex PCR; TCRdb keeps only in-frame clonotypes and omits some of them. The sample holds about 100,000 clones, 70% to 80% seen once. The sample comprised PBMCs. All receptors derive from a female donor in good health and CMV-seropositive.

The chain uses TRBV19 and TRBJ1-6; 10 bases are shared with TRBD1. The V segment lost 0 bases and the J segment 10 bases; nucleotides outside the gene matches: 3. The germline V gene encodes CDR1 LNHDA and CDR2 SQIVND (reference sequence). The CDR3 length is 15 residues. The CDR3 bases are TGTGCCAGTAGTATAGAGGGGACAGGGGACTCACCCCTCCACTTT. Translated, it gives CASSIEGTGDSPLHF.

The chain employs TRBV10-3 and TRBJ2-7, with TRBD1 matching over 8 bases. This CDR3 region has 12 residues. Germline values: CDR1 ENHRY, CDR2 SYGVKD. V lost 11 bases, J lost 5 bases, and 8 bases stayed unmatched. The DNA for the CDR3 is TGTGCCTACGGGCAGGGGGCCCACGAGCAGTACTTC. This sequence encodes CAYGQGAHEQYF.

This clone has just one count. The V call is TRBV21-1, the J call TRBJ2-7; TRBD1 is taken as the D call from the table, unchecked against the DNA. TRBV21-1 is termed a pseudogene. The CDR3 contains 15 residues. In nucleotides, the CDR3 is TGTGCCAGCAGCAATTGGGGCTCGGTTAATTACGAGCAGTACTTC. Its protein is CASSNWGSVNYEQYF.

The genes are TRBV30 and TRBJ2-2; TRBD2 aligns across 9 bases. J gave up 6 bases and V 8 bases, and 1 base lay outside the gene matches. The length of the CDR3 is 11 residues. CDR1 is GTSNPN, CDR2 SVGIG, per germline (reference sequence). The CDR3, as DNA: TGTGCCGCGGGAGGGGCCGGGGAGCTGTTTTTT. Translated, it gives CAAGGAGELFF.

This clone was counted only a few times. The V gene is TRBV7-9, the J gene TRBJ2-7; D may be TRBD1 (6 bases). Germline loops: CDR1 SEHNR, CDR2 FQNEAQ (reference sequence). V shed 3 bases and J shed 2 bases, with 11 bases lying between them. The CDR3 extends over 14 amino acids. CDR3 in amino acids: CASSFSGAPYEQYF. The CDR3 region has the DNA TGTGCCAGCAGCTTTTCAGGGGCTCCCTACGAGCAGTACTTC.

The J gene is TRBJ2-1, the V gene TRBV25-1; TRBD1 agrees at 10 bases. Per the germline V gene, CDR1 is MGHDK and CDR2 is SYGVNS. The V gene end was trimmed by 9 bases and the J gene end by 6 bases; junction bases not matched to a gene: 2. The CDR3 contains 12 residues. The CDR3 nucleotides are TGTGCCAGTCGGGACAGGGGCAATGAGCAGTTCTTC. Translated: CASRDRGNEQFF.

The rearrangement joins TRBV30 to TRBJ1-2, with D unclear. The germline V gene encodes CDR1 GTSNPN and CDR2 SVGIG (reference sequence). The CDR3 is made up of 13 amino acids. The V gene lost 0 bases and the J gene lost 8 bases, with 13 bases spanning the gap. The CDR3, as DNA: TGTGCCTGGAGTGTGGGAGCCCAGGCAGGCTACACCTTC. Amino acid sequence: CAWSVGAQAGYTF. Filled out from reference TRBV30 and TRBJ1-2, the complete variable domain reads SQTIHQWPATLVQPVGSPLSLECTVEGTSNPNLYWYRQAAGRGLQLLFYSVGIGQISSEVPQNLSASRPQDRQFILSSKKLLLSDSGFYLCAWSVGAQAGYTFGSGTRLTVV.

Here the CDR3 DNA reads TGTGCCAGCAGTGAGCCCCCGGGAGCCTTCCCGACAGATACGCAGTATTTT. Its translation is CASSEPPGAFPTDTQYF. This chain connects TRBV6-1 to TRBJ2-3; D possibly corresponds to TRBD2 (6 bases). The CDR3 has 17 residues. Germline V gene data show CDR1 as MNHNS and CDR2 as SASEGT. The germline V and J ends were trimmed by 3 bases and 3 bases, with 19 bases remaining between them.

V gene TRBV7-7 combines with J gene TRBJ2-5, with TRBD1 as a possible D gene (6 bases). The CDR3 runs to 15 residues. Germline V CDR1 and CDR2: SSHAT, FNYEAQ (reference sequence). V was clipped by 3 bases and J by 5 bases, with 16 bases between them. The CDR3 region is CASSFLGGLGETQYF. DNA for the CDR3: TGTGCCAGCAGCTTTCTTGGGGGCCTGGGGGAGACCCAGTACTTC.

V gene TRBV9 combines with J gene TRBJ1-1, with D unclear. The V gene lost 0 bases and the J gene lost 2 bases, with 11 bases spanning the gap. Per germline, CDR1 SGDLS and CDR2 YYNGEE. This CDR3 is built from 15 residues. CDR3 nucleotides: TGTGCCAGCAGCGTAGGAGTCCATGGTAACACTGAAGCTTTCTTT. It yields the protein CASSVGVHGNTEAFF. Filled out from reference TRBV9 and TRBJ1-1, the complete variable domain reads DSGVTQTPKHLITATGQRVTLRCSPRSGDLSVYWYQQSLDQGLQFLIQYYNGEERAKGNILERFSAQQFPDLHSELNLSSLELGDSALYFCASSVGVHGNTEAFFGQGTRLTVV.

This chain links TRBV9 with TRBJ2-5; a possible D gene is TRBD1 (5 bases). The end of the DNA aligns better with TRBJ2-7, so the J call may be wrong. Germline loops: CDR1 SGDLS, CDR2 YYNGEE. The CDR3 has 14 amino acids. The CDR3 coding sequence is TGTGCCAGCAGCGTAGGAGACAGCGATTACGAGCAGTACTTC. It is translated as CASSVGDSDYEQYF.

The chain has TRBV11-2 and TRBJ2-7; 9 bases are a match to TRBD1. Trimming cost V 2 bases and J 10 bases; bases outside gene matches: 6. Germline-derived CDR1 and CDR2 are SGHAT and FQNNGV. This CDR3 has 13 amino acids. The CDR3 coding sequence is TGTGCCAGCAGCTTAACCGGGACAGGGTTCCAGTACTTC. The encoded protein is CASSLTGTGFQYF.

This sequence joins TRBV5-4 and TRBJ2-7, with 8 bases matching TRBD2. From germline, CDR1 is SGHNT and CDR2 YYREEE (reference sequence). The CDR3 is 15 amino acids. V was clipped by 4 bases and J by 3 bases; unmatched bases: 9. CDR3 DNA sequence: TGTGCCAGCAGCCTGGCGCCCGCGGGAGGCTACGAGCAGTACTTC. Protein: CASSLAPAGGYEQYF. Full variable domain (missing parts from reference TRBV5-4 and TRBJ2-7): ETGVTQSPTHLIKTRGQQVTLRCSSQSGHNTVSWYQQALGQGPQFIFQYYREEENGRGNFPPRFSGLQFPNYSSELNVNALELDDSALYLCASSLAPAGGYEQYFGPGTRLTVT.

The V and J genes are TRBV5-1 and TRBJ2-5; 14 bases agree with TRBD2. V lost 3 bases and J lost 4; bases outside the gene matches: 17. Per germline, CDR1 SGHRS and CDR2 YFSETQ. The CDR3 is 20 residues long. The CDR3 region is CASSWSVFIVGTSGRETQYF. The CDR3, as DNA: TGCGCCAGCAGCTGGTCGGTCTTCATTGTGGGGACTAGCGGGAGAGAGACCCAGTACTTC.

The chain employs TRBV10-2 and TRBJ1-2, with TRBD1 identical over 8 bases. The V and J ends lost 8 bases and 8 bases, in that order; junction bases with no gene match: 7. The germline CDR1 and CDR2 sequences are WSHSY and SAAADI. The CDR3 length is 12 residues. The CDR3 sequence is CASGQGASGYTF. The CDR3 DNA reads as TGCGCCAGCGGGCAGGGGGCAAGCGGCTACACCTTC.

The CDR3 region is CASSAGPSNQPQHF. CDR3 nucleotide sequence: TGTGCCAGCAGTGCGGGCCCTAGCAATCAGCCCCAGCATTTT. V is TRBV6-5 and J is TRBJ1-5; D is unresolved. Germline V CDR1 and CDR2: MNHEY, SVGAGI. There are 14 residues in the CDR3. The V end lost 5 bases, the J end lost 0 bases, and 8 bases lay between the germline ends.

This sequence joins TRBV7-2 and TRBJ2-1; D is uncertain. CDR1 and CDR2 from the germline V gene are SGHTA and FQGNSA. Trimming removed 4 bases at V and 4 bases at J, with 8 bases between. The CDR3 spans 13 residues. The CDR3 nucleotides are TGTGCCAGCAGCTCACAGAGATACAATGAGCAGTTCTTC. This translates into CASSSQRYNEQFF.

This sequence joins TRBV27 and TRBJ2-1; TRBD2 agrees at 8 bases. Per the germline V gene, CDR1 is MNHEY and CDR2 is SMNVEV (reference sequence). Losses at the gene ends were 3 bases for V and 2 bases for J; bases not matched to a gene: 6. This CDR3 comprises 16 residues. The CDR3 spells CASSLLAGPTYNEQFF. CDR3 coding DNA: TGTGCCAGCAGTTTGTTAGCGGGACCAACCTACAATGAGCAGTTCTTC.

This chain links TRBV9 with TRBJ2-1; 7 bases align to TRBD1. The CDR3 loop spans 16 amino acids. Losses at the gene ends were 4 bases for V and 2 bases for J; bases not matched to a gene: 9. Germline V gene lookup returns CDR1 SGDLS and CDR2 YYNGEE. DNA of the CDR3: TGTGCCAGCAGCAGCACGACAGGGCGTCCCTACAATGAGCAGTTCTTC. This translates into CASSSTTGRPYNEQFF.

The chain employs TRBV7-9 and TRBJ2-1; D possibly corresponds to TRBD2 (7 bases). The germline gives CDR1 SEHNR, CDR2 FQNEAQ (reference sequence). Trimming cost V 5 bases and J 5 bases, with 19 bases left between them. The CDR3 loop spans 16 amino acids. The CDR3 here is CASSPMRRGLNNEQFF. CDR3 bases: TGTGCCAGCAGCCCCATGAGGCGGGGGCTCAACAATGAGCAGTTCTTC.

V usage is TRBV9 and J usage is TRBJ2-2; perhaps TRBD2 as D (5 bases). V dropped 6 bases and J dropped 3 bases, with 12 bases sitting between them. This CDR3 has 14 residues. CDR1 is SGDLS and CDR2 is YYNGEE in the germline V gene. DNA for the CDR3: TGTGCCAGCACCCAGAGAGCGGACACCGGGGAGCTGTTTTTT. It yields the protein CASTQRADTGELFF. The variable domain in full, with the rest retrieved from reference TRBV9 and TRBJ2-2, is DSGVTQTPKHLITATGQRVTLRCSPRSGDLSVYWYQQSLDQGLQFLIQYYNGEERAKGNILERFSAQQFPDLHSELNLSSLELGDSALYFCASTQRADTGELFFGEGSRLTVL.